This TCR beta chain was captured in a study of beta chain features in type 1 diabetes. The study's findings and limits: Moderately but significantly shorter TCRB CDR3s were found in Type 1 diabetes patients in all four CD4+ subsets.

Points on this clone: Its specificity is unknown.

This CDR3 has 14 amino acids. Deletions cut 8 bases from V and 3 bases from J, with 14 bases between. In germline, CDR1 is SGHTA, CDR2 FQGNSA. The authors reverse transcribed all of the isolated RNA, so sequencing captured expressed TCRB transcripts. Assay: immunoSEQ multiplex PCR; the TCRdb copy retains only in-frame clones and omits some. The sample has more than 550,000 clones, over 12% seen once; the top ten hold less than 0.04%. Sequencing input: naive CD4+ T cells from blood. The rearrangement joins TRBV7-2 to TRBJ2-1; possible D gene TRBD2, 6 bases. This sequence was found in a man between 18 and 35 years old with type 1 diabetes. DNA for the CDR3: TGTGCCAGCGTACTTTTAGCGGTCTACAATGAGCAGTTCTTC. Translated, it gives CASVLLAVYNEQFF.